Below are 23 T cell receptor beta chains sequenced from a single sample in a study of T cell responses to AZD1222 COVID-19 vaccine. Generated by immunoSEQ multiplex PCR, the TCRdb table keeps only in-frame clones and is missing some. Of 170,000 or so clones in the sample, about nine tenths are singletons; the top ten hold around 1.5%. The sequenced sample was peripheral blood, obtained on day 0 of AZD1222 vaccination. The receptors were sampled from an adult in good health.

Of note for this clone: The junction and the germline gene differ at one end; a read error may be behind it. The genes are TRBV28 and TRBJ2-1; D is unclear. Looked up from germline, CDR1 is MDHEN and CDR2 is SYDVKM. The CDR3 has 12 amino acids. The chain's CDR3 is CASSLRLGQRVF. CDR3 sequence (DNA): TGTGCCAGCAGTTTACGGCTAGGGCAACGGGTCTTC.

This clone came up once. The chain joins TRBV28 to TRBJ2-1; either TRBD1 or TRBD2 may supply D (5 bases each). Germline CDR1 and CDR2: MDHEN and SYDVKM. CDR3 length equals 11 residues. Trimming stripped 4 bases from V and 7 bases from J, with 5 bases between. In DNA, the CDR3 is TGTGCCAGCAGTTGGGGGAATGAGCAGTTCTTC. This sequence encodes CASSWGNEQFF.

CDR3 nucleotide sequence: TGTGCCAGCAGCTTAGCGGCGAAGACAGGGGGAACGGGCAATCAGCCCCAGCATTTT. Translated: CASSLAAKTGGTGNQPQHF. This chain joins TRBV7-8 and TRBJ1-5, with 9 nucleotides matching TRBD1. Germline V lookup: CDR1 SGHVS, CDR2 FQNEAQ. V shed 0 bases and J 2 bases; nucleotides not matched to a gene: 11. CDR3 length: 19 amino acids.

This chain connects TRBV5-4 to TRBJ2-7; the match to TRBD2 covers 8 bases. The junction had 10 bases not matched to a gene; V was cut back by 4 bases and J by 4 bases. Germline CDR1 and CDR2: SGHNT and YYREEE (reference sequence). This CDR3 has 15 amino acids. In nucleotides, the CDR3 is TGTGCCAGCAGCCTACTACCGGGGGGGTTATACGAGCAGTACTTC. Encoded protein: CASSLLPGGLYEQYF.

This sequence joins TRBV6-6 and TRBJ1-1, with D uncertain. The germline CDR1 and CDR2 sequences are MNHNY and SVGAGI (reference sequence). V was shortened by 0 bases and J by 7 bases, with 12 bases between the two germline ends. CDR3 size: 14 residues. CDR3 DNA sequence: TGTGCCAGCAGTTACTCGAACCAGGTTGGTGAAGCTTTCTTT. Its translation is CASSYSNQVGEAFF.

The gene calls are TRBV9 and TRBJ1-6; 11 bases are a match to TRBD1. The CDR3 runs to 15 residues. V was clipped by 6 bases and J by 10 bases; unmatched bases: 9. Germline assignment: CDR1 SGDLS and CDR2 YYNGEE. The CDR3 DNA follows: TGTGCCAGCACCGGACAGGGGGCGGGGCCCTCACCCCTCCACTTT. Translated, it gives CASTGQGAGPSPLHF.

This clone was counted a few times. The rearrangement joins TRBV4-2 to TRBJ2-7; maybe TRBD1 (6 bases). Trimming shortened V by 3 bases and J by 2 bases, and 14 bases separated the two germline ends. Germline CDR1 reads LGHNA; CDR2 reads YNFKEQ. This CDR3 contains 15 residues. The CDR3 reads CASSHPSGDAYEQYF. The CDR3, as DNA: TGTGCCAGCAGCCATCCCTCAGGGGATGCCTACGAGCAGTACTTC.

The rearrangement links TRBV5-1 to TRBJ2-7; 7 nucleotides align to TRBD2. Per germline, CDR1 SGHRS and CDR2 YFSETQ. This CDR3 spans 14 amino acids. Trimming at V came to 2 bases and at J to 6 bases, leaving 8 bases not matched to a gene. CDR3 nucleotide sequence: TGCGCCAGCAGCTTCGGGGGGACCACCCGCGAGCAGTACTTC. This encodes CASSFGGTTREQYF. Complete variable domain (other parts from reference TRBV5-1 and TRBJ2-7): KAGVTQTPRYLIKTRGQQVTLSCSPISGHRSVSWYQQTPGQGLQFLFEYFSETQRNKGNFPGRFSGRQFSNSRSEMNVSTLELGDSALYLCASSFGGTTREQYFGPGTRLTVT.

Here the CDR3 reads CATSLRGGGDTQYF. Here the CDR3 DNA reads TGTGCCACCAGTCTGCGGGGGGGCGGAGATACGCAGTATTTT. V usage is TRBV24-1 and J usage is TRBJ2-3, with TRBD2 matching 9 bases. The CDR3 covers 14 residues. J was trimmed by 5 bases and V by 6 bases; bases with no gene match: 5. Germline CDR1 and CDR2: KGHDR and SFDVKD.

The chain recombines TRBV5-6 with TRBJ2-7; D remains unclear. Germline CDR1 is SGHDT and CDR2 is YYEEEE. Trimming took off 9 bases at V and 3 bases at J, with 4 bases between the two ends. The CDR3 has 9 amino acids. In DNA form, the CDR3 reads TGTGCCACAAACTACGAGCAGTACTTC. Translated: CATNYEQYF.

This chain joins TRBV3-1 (or the pseudogene TRBV3-2) and TRBJ1-5; D remains ambiguous. Looked up from germline, CDR1 is LGHDT and CDR2 is YNNKEL (reference sequence). CDR3 size: 17 residues. V dropped 1 base and J dropped 3 bases, with 16 bases sitting between them. In nucleotides, the CDR3 is TGTGCCAGCAGCCAAGCCTTCGGGCCATCCCCCAATCAGCCCCAGCATTTT. It is translated as CASSQAFGPSPNQPQHF.

The chain links TRBV7-9 to TRBJ1-1; possible D gene TRBD1, 5 bases. The CDR3 contains 12 residues. V gave up 4 bases and J gave up 10 bases, with 13 bases separating them. CDR1 SEHNR and CDR2 FQNEAQ come from the germline V gene (reference sequence). This CDR3 reads CASSSRDGGAFF. The DNA of the CDR3 is TGTGCCAGCAGCTCGCGCGACGGGGGAGCTTTCTTT. The full variable domain, in which reference TRBV7-9 and TRBJ1-1 provide the parts outside the CDR3, is DTGVSQNPRHKITKRGQNVTFRCDPISEHNRLYWYRQTLGQGPEFLTYFQNEAQLEKSRLLSDRFSAERPKGSFSTLEIQRTEQGDSAMYLCASSSRDGGAFFGQGTRLTVV.

The CDR3 protein is CASSEAARTLDGYTF. The CDR3 DNA reads as TGTGCCAGCAGTGAAGCCGCCCGGACCCTTGATGGCTACACCTTC. The chain uses TRBV6-1 and TRBJ1-2, with unresolved D. The CDR3 is 15 amino acids. Looked up from germline, CDR1 is MNHNS and CDR2 is SASEGT. Trimming took 0 bases from V and 6 from J, leaving 14 bases between them.

The gene calls are TRBV6-5 and TRBJ2-1, with 11 bases matching TRBD2. V lost 4 bases to trimming and J lost 5 bases; unmatched junction nucleotides: 7. Germline V gives CDR1 MNHEY, CDR2 SVGAGI. The CDR3 runs to 16 residues. CDR3 nucleotides: TGTGCCAGCAGTTTCCGGACTAGCGGGTACCACAATGAGCAGTTCTTC. It yields the protein CASSFRTSGYHNEQFF.

This rearrangement joins TRBV30 to TRBJ1-2, with TRBD1 identical over 7 bases. J gave up 8 bases and V 5 bases, and 8 bases lay outside the gene matches. Looked up from germline, CDR1 is GTSNPN and CDR2 is SVGIG (reference sequence). This CDR3 has 12 amino acids. In DNA, the CDR3 is TGTGCCTGGGCCACAGGGGAACGGGGCTACACCTTC. Its translation: CAWATGERGYTF. Using reference TRBV30 and TRBJ1-2 for the parts outside the CDR3, the full variable domain is SQTIHQWPATLVQPVGSPLSLECTVEGTSNPNLYWYRQAAGRGLQLLFYSVGIGQISSEVPQNLSASRPQDRQFILSSKKLLLSDSGFYLCAWATGERGYTFGSGTRLTVV.

This chain uses TRBV27 with TRBJ1-2, with 9 positions matching TRBD1. V trimming: 6 bases; J trimming: 4 bases; junction bases outside the gene matches: 6. Germline CDR1 reads MNHEY; CDR2 reads SMNVEV (reference sequence). This CDR3 has 14 residues. The CDR3 bases are TGTGCCAGCAGCCTACAGGGGGCTAGCTATGGCTACACCTTC. Its translation: CASSLQGASYGYTF.

The V gene is TRBV2, the J gene TRBJ1-1; D is unresolved. Between the trimmed V and J ends, which lost 2 bases and 0 bases, there was a span of 10 bases. The CDR3 spans 15 residues. CDR1 and CDR2 (germline): SNHLY, FYNNEI. The CDR3 region is CASSERAGVNTEAFF. The CDR3 coding sequence is TGTGCCAGCAGTGAAAGGGCGGGTGTGAACACTGAAGCTTTCTTT.

The chain recombines TRBV5-1 with TRBJ2-3; 10 bases align to TRBD1. The CDR3 consists of 16 residues. Germline V gene lookup returns CDR1 SGHRS and CDR2 YFSETQ. V lost 4 bases and J lost 3; bases outside the gene matches: 8. The CDR3 coding sequence is TGCGCCAGCAGCCCGGGGCCGGACAGGGGGACAGATACGCAGTATTTT. Amino acids: CASSPGPDRGTDTQYF.

V and J are TRBV6-4 and TRBJ1-6; no reliable D call. Trimming shortened V by 2 bases and J by 7 bases, and 6 bases separated the two germline ends. The CDR3 runs to 13 residues. CDR1 is MRHNA and CDR2 is SNTAGT in the germline V gene. The CDR3 is CASSDQSNSPLHF. CDR3 in DNA: TGTGCCAGCAGTGACCAGTCGAATTCACCCCTCCACTTT.

The genes are TRBV19 and TRBJ2-7, with D perhaps assigned TRBD1 or TRBD2 (5 bases each). The CDR3 runs to 15 residues. Between the trimmed V and J ends, which lost 1 base and 0 bases, there was a span of 10 bases. Germline values: CDR1 LNHDA, CDR2 SQIVND (reference sequence). In DNA form, the CDR3 reads TGTGCCAGTAGTATAGCGGGACGGAACTCCTACGAGCAGTACTTC. This codes for CASSIAGRNSYEQYF.

The rearrangement joins TRBV4-1 to TRBJ1-2; TRBD1 is a possible D gene (6 bases). Trimming left V 2 bases short and J 4 bases short, with 23 bases between. CDR1 and CDR2 from the germline V gene are MGHRA and YSYEKL. The CDR3 covers 18 residues. CDR3 sequence reads: CASSQSPPGATWLYGYTF. DNA of the CDR3: TGCGCCAGCAGCCAAAGTCCCCCGGGGGCCACTTGGCTCTATGGCTACACCTTC.

The chain carries TRBV28 and TRBJ2-1; 8 nucleotides align to TRBD1. Germline V CDR1 and CDR2: MDHEN, SYDVKM. Trimming at V came to 3 bases and at J to 7 bases, leaving 11 bases not matched to a gene. The length of the CDR3 is 16 residues. CDR3 residues: CASSFLTGTGQNEQFF. CDR3 DNA: TGTGCCAGCAGTTTCCTAACCGGGACAGGCCAGAATGAGCAGTTCTTC. Full variable domain (outside the CDR3, taken from reference TRBV28 and TRBJ2-1): DVKVTQSSRYLVKRTGEKVFLECVQDMDHENMFWYRQDPGLGLRLIYFSYDVKMKEKGDIPEGYSVSREKKERFSLILESASTNQTSMYLCASSFLTGTGQNEQFFGPGTRLTVL.

V and J are TRBV9 and TRBJ1-5; maybe TRBD1 (6 bases). The CDR3 extends over 14 amino acids. V dropped 4 bases and J dropped 7 bases, with 15 bases sitting between them. The germline V gene encodes CDR1 SGDLS and CDR2 YYNGEE. The CDR3 here is CASSPDQGTQPQHF. The CDR3 DNA follows: TGTGCCAGCAGCCCCGATCAGGGGACCCAGCCCCAGCATTTT.